The present T cell receptor (beta chain) was sequenced within a study of tumor-infiltrating lymphocytes in primary liver carcinoma. V gave up 5 bases and J gave up 8 bases, with 15 bases separating them. Germline V gene lookup returns CDR1 SGHAT and CDR2 FQNNGV. The CDR3 extends over 14 amino acids. The researchers produced TCR beta cDNA from roughly 550 ng total RNA with a constant-region primer. Investigators got TCR beta libraries out of three nested multiplex PCR rounds, done with slightly modified ARM-PCR. PCR rounds one and two used TRBV1-TRBV30 forward primers with a C-beta reverse primer for around 10 cycles each. Via MiXCR, TCRdb re-called the multiplex PCR reads, giving one row per CDR3 protein. The sample includes about 32,000 distinct CDR3 sequences, roughly four fifths seen only once; the top ten take roughly 16%. Between roughly 20 and 32 mg of unsorted bulk tissue served as the source from which RNA and DNA were co-extracted.

The sequence was collected from a man between 35 and 55 years old with primary liver carcinoma and hepatitis B virus infection. The specimen sequenced was liver tumor tissue from sampling region 4. Sample subset: tumor region T4, right-lateral pole. The chain couples TRBV11-2 to TRBJ1-4; no firm D call. The DNA of the CDR3 is TGTGCCAGCAGCCGGCCGTGCATCGGGGAAAAACTGTTTTTT. It encodes CASSRPCIGEKLFF.